The T cell receptor beta chain under discussion was sequenced for a study of blood T cell repertoires in COVID-19. Sequencing was performed with immunoSEQ multiplex PCR; in TCRdb, only in-frame clones are kept and a portion is missing. The sample has approximately 89,000 clones; 70% to 80% are singletons. CDR1 is MDHEN and CDR2 is SYDVKM in the germline V gene. V was pared by 8 bases and J by 14 bases, with 9 bases of the junction left unmatched. The CDR3 sequence is 12 residues long. The genes are TRBV28 and TRBJ2-1; 10 bases match TRBD2. This TCR derives from a man in his sixties or seventies with acute or convalescent COVID-19. Sequencing input: peripheral blood. Here the CDR3 DNA reads TGTGCCAGCTACCTGAGCGGGAGGGAAAAGTTCTTC. Translated: CASYLSGREKFF.